The 24 T cell receptor beta chains in this list originate from one sample, sequenced in a study of shared clonotypes between healthy human individuals. TCRdb's copy holds only in-frame clones and misses some; the assay was immunoSEQ multiplex PCR. The table lists some 1,900,000 clones, about 95% of them singletons, with approximately 1.2% in the top ten. Terminally differentiated effector memory CD45RA+ cells were left out of the naive CD8 fraction, which was CD45RO-negative and positively selected for CCR7. The sample was naive CD8+ T cells sorted from blood. The source of these receptors is a man in his late teens or twenties in good health.

This rearrangement joins TRBV7-6 to TRBJ2-1; D tentatively fits TRBD1 or TRBD2 (6 bases each). This CDR3 spans 15 amino acids. Germline CDR1 and CDR2: SGHVS and FNYEAQ. V lost 1 base and J 12 bases, leaving 19 bases between the germline ends. CDR3 protein: CASSLGGALGGRQFF. CDR3 DNA sequence: TGTGCCAGCAGCTTAGGGGGGGCCTTGGGGGGTCGGCAGTTCTTC.

This clone has a single count. The chain has TRBV27 and TRBJ1-1; TRBD1 matches at 8 bases. There are 12 residues in the CDR3. V trimming: 4 bases; J trimming: 9 bases; junction bases outside the gene matches: 4. Germline-derived CDR1 and CDR2 are MNHEY and SMNVEV (reference sequence). CDR3 bases: TGTGCCAGCAGTTCCAGGGGGCCCCAAGCTTTCTTT. Amino acid sequence: CASSSRGPQAFF.

About this clone itself: The same CDR3 also results from other DNA sequences found in this sample. The chain combines TRBV11-2 with TRBJ2-1; 7 nucleotides agree with TRBD2. The CDR3 extends over 15 amino acids. Germline values: CDR1 SGHAT, CDR2 FQNNGV. V shed 5 bases, J shed 3 bases, and the junction held 7 bases outside the gene matches. The CDR3 nucleotides are TGTGCCAGCAGCCCGGTGGGGGGGGGCTACAATGAGCAGTTCTTC. Residues: CASSPVGGGYNEQFF.

This chain connects TRBV29-1 to TRBJ1-5; TRBD1 is a possible D gene (5 bases). With 4 bases removed from V and 4 bases from J, the gap between germline ends came to 11 bases. The CDR3 is 13 amino acids. CDR1 is SQVTM and CDR2 is ANQGSEA in the germline V gene. The CDR3 DNA reads as TGCAGCGTTGTCGCAGGGTCGAATCAGCCCCAGCATTTT. Its translation: CSVVAGSNQPQHF. The entire variable domain, with the rest obtained from reference TRBV29-1 and TRBJ1-5, is as follows: SAVISQKPSRDICQRGTSLTIQCQVDSQVTMMFWYRQQPGQSLTLIATANQGSEATYESGFVIDKFPISRPNLTFSTLTVSNMSPEDSSIYLCSVVAGSNQPQHFGDGTRLSIL.

A note on this clone: The same CDR3 also results from other DNA sequences found in this sample. V usage is TRBV6-1 and J usage is TRBJ2-1; unclear D gene. The CDR3 runs to 15 residues. Per germline, CDR1 MNHNS and CDR2 SASEGT. Trimming took 1 base from V and 0 from J, leaving 7 bases between them. The CDR3 region has the DNA TGTGCCAGCAGTGAAGACGGAAGCTCCTACAATGAGCAGTTCTTC. It encodes CASSEDGSSYNEQFF.

This clone was observed a single time. The rearrangement joins TRBV7-2 to TRBJ2-1; TRBD2 matches at 8 bases. CDR3 length equals 16 residues. Trimming removed 3 bases from V and 5 bases from J; junction bases left unmatched: 9. The germline CDR1 and CDR2 sequences are SGHTA and FQGNSA. CDR3 sequence: CASSFRQLAANNEQFF. CDR3 bases: TGTGCCAGCAGCTTCCGACAACTAGCGGCGAACAATGAGCAGTTCTTC.

This clone was observed a single time. CDR3 region: CATSRGADAAYEQYF. In nucleotides, the CDR3 is TGTGCCACCAGCAGAGGGGCTGACGCGGCCTACGAGCAGTACTTC. The chain couples TRBV15 to TRBJ2-7, with D uncertain. Trimming took off 1 base at V and 2 bases at J, with 12 bases between the two ends. Germline CDR1 reads LNHNV; CDR2 reads YYDKDF (reference sequence). The length of the CDR3 is 15 residues.

This chain joins TRBV9 and TRBJ2-3, with 7 positions matching TRBD2. CDR1 SGDLS and CDR2 YYNGEE come from the germline V gene. Trimming removed 3 bases from V and 2 bases from J; junction bases left unmatched: 3. The CDR3 has 14 residues. CDR3 nucleotides: TGTGCCAGCAGCGAGAGCGGGGCCACAGATACGCAGTATTTT. It yields the protein CASSESGATDTQYF. Full variable domain (outside the CDR3, taken from reference TRBV9 and TRBJ2-3): DSGVTQTPKHLITATGQRVTLRCSPRSGDLSVYWYQQSLDQGLQFLIQYYNGEERAKGNILERFSAQQFPDLHSELNLSSLELGDSALYFCASSESGATDTQYFGPGTRLTVL.

V usage is TRBV13 and J usage is TRBJ1-1; D unclear. The CDR3 runs to 13 residues. CDR1 and CDR2 (germline): PRHDT, FYEKMQ (reference sequence). The germline V and J ends were trimmed by 0 bases and 6 bases, with 8 bases remaining between them. CDR3 nucleotides: TGTGCCAGCAGCTTAGGCGGACGTGCTGAAGCTTTCTTT. The encoded protein is CASSLGGRAEAFF.

CDR3 loop: CASSVTKGTDTQYF. The CDR3 coding sequence is TGTGCCAGCAGTGTCACAAAAGGCACAGATACGCAGTATTTT. The V call is TRBV6-1, the J call TRBJ2-3; D is unresolved. This CDR3 contains 14 residues. Trimming shortened V by 4 bases and J by 1 base, and 9 bases separated the two germline ends. CDR1 MNHNS and CDR2 SASEGT come from the germline V gene.

The CDR3 DNA sequence: TGTGCCAGCAGCTTAATCCCGGGAGCTAACTATGGCTACACCTTC. Protein product: CASSLIPGANYGYTF. The chain joins TRBV11-2 to TRBJ1-2; no definite D call. V shed 2 bases and J shed 0 bases, with 10 bases lying between them. The CDR3 sequence is 15 residues long. Germline V gene lookup returns CDR1 SGHAT and CDR2 FQNNGV.

The rearrangement links TRBV6-1 to TRBJ1-5; D may be TRBD1 (6 bases). From germline, CDR1 is MNHNS and CDR2 SASEGT. The V gene lost 1 base and the J gene lost 5 bases, with 6 bases spanning the gap. CDR3 length equals 13 residues. The CDR3 protein is CASSEGGHQPQHF. The CDR3 DNA reads as TGTGCCAGCAGTGAAGGGGGGCATCAGCCCCAGCATTTT.

This rearrangement joins TRBV7-9 to TRBJ2-7; 12 bases fit TRBD1. Germline lookup yields CDR1 SEHNR and CDR2 FQNEAQ (reference sequence). The CDR3 has 16 amino acids. With 1 base clipped from V and 5 bases from J, the junction kept 6 bases outside the gene matches. CDR3 sequence: CASSLVGQGAAHEQYF. The CDR3 nucleotides read TGTGCCAGCAGCTTAGTGGGACAGGGGGCTGCGCACGAGCAGTACTTC.

The V gene is TRBV10-2, the J gene TRBJ2-7, with a weak D call TRBD1 (6 bases). The CDR3 spans 16 residues. CDR1 is WSHSY and CDR2 is SAAADI in the germline V gene. The V gene lost 3 bases and the J gene lost 2 bases, with 17 bases spanning the gap. CDR3: CASSEAGVGNTYEQYF. CDR3 in DNA: TGCGCCAGCAGTGAAGCAGGGGTTGGGAACACCTACGAGCAGTACTTC.

V and J are TRBV14 and TRBJ2-7, with no clear D. The CDR3 has 13 residues. The V end lost 4 bases, the J end lost 7 bases, and 14 bases lay between the germline ends. Germline lookup yields CDR1 SGHDN and CDR2 FVKESK. This chain's CDR3 is CASSPEGFGEQYF. CDR3 in DNA: TGTGCCAGCAGCCCCGAAGGGTTCGGTGAGCAGTACTTC.

The V call is TRBV27, the J call TRBJ2-7; the match to TRBD1 covers 12 bases. The germline gives CDR1 MNHEY, CDR2 SMNVEV (reference sequence). This CDR3 region has 15 residues. Unmatched junction bases numbered 2, after V lost 3 bases and J lost 2 bases. CDR3 sequence (DNA): TGTGCCAGCAGTTTTGGGACAGGGGGCCCCTACGAGCAGTACTTC. This gives the protein CASSFGTGGPYEQYF.

The gene calls are TRBV7-9 and TRBJ2-1; 11 bases fit TRBD2. Trimming cost V 5 bases and J 3 bases; bases outside gene matches: 6. The CDR3 runs 16 residues. Germline V lookup: CDR1 SEHNR, CDR2 FQNEAQ (reference sequence). The DNA of the CDR3 is TGTGCCAGCAGCAGAACTAGCGGGGGCGACTACAATGAGCAGTTCTTC. Its translation is CASSRTSGGDYNEQFF. Based on the CDR3 plus reference TRBV7-9 and TRBJ2-1, the full variable domain is DTGVSQNPRHKITKRGQNVTFRCDPISEHNRLYWYRQTLGQGPEFLTYFQNEAQLEKSRLLSDRFSAERPKGSFSTLEIQRTEQGDSAMYLCASSRTSGGDYNEQFFGPGTRLTVL.

A single count supports this clone. The chain has TRBV9 and TRBJ2-5; D is unclear. Trimming removed 4 bases from V and 2 bases from J, with 24 bases in between. CDR1 is SGDLS, CDR2 YYNGEE, per germline. The length of the CDR3 is 18 residues. DNA for the CDR3: TGTGCCAGCAGCCTACGATCGGTGGCTAGTTGGTCTCAAGAGACCCAGTACTTC. It specifies CASSLRSVASWSQETQYF.

The V call is TRBV7-9, the J call TRBJ1-2; possibly TRBD1 for D (5 bases). Germline V gives CDR1 SEHNR, CDR2 FQNEAQ (reference sequence). This CDR3 spans 15 amino acids. V lost 0 bases and J 7 bases, leaving 15 bases between the germline ends. The CDR3 spells CASSLAAGPIVGYTF. In DNA form, the CDR3 reads TGTGCCAGCAGCTTAGCTGCGGGGCCCATCGTTGGCTACACCTTC. Using reference TRBV7-9 and TRBJ1-2 for the parts outside the CDR3, the full variable domain is DTGVSQNPRHKITKRGQNVTFRCDPISEHNRLYWYRQTLGQGPEFLTYFQNEAQLEKSRLLSDRFSAERPKGSFSTLEIQRTEQGDSAMYLCASSLAAGPIVGYTFGSGTRLTVV.

The rearrangement uses TRBV14 and TRBJ2-6; 9 bases map to TRBD2. CDR3 length: 19 residues. Trimming removed 4 bases from V and 1 base from J; junction bases left unmatched: 11. CDR1 and CDR2 from the germline V gene are SGHDN and FVKESK. DNA for the CDR3: TGTGCCAGCAGCCTCATTAGCGGGGGCTCATTTTCTGGGGCCAACGTCCTGACTTTC. Residues: CASSLISGGSFSGANVLTF.

V and J are TRBV5-5 and TRBJ2-7; D is unclear. V lost 1 base, J lost 3 bases, and 5 bases lay in between. The CDR3 loop spans 12 amino acids. Germline V lookup: CDR1 SGHKS, CDR2 YYEKEE (reference sequence). The CDR3: CASSLLSYEQYF. The CDR3 DNA follows: TGTGCCAGCAGCTTGCTTAGCTACGAGCAGTACTTC.

This chain links TRBV23-1 with TRBJ1-5, with TRBD1 as a possible D gene (6 bases). TRBV23-1 is an ORF; its function is uncertain. V dropped 0 bases and J dropped 5 bases, with 11 bases sitting between them. The CDR3 has 15 residues. The CDR3 loop is CASSQSGTGYQPQHF. CDR3 DNA sequence: TGCGCCAGCAGTCAATCGGGCACAGGGTATCAGCCCCAGCATTTT.

V is TRBV15 and J is TRBJ2-1; D is unclear. Germline CDR1 LNHNV, CDR2 YYDKDF (reference sequence). The CDR3 runs 15 residues. V was clipped by 5 bases and J by 4 bases, with 15 bases between them. In DNA, the CDR3 is TGTGCCACCAGCGTAGGTCGTAATCCGTACAATGAGCAGTTCTTC. Protein: CATSVGRNPYNEQFF. Full variable domain (outside the CDR3, taken from reference TRBV15 and TRBJ2-1): DAMVIQNPRYQVTQFGKPVTLSCSQTLNHNVMYWYQQKSSQAPKLLFHYYDKDFNNEADTPDNFQSRRPNTSFCFLDIRSPGLGDTAMYLCATSVGRNPYNEQFFGPGTRLTVL.

This clone has just one count. This chain uses TRBV7-8 with TRBJ2-1, with 15 bases aligning to TRBD2. The V gene end was trimmed by 5 bases and the J gene end by 0 bases; junction bases not matched to a gene: 5. CDR3 length equals 18 residues. Germline CDR1 is SGHVS and CDR2 is FQNEAQ. For the CDR3, the DNA is TGTGCCAGCAGCGCTGGACTAGCGGGGGGGAGCTCCTACAATGAGCAGTTCTTC. It specifies CASSAGLAGGSSYNEQFF.